What follows are 10 T cell receptor beta chains derived from one specimen sequenced in a study of PD-1 blockade in mismatch repair-deficient tumors. Assay used: immunoSEQ multiplex PCR; TCRdb lists only in-frame clones, some missing. The sample has some 130,000 clones, approximately 91% seen once; the top ten hold approximately 10%. The sample consisted of peripheral blood, taken 72 weeks after starting pembrolizumab. These TCRs come from an adult with mismatch repair-deficient cancer.

V gene TRBV11-2 combines with J gene TRBJ2-5; 9 bases align to TRBD2. This CDR3 contains 17 residues. The germline gives CDR1 SGHAT, CDR2 FQNNGV. The J segment lost 4 bases and the V segment lost 7 bases, leaving 16 bases of the junction unmatched. The DNA for the CDR3 is TGTGCCAGCACCCCGCGGGGGGCGGGAGGGCCGGGAGAGACCCAGTACTTC. Protein sequence: CASTPRGAGGPGETQYF. The whole variable domain, filled in from reference TRBV11-2 and TRBJ2-5, reads EAGVAQSPRYKIIEKRQSVAFWCNPISGHATLYWYQQILGQGPKLLIQFQNNGVVDDSQLPKDRFSAERLKGVDSTLKIQPAKLEDSAVYLCASTPRGAGGPGETQYFGPGTRLLVL.

This rearrangement joins TRBV2 to TRBJ2-7; TRBD2 aligns across 10 bases. V trimming: 6 bases; J trimming: 5 bases; junction bases outside the gene matches: 4. Germline V CDR1 and CDR2: SNHLY, FYNNEI. The CDR3 totals 13 residues. CDR3 loop: CASSFGLADEQYF. In DNA form, the CDR3 reads TGTGCCAGCAGCTTCGGACTAGCGGACGAGCAGTACTTC.

The chain is built from TRBV27 and TRBJ1-1; D is unclear. V lost 6 bases, J lost 4 bases, and 12 bases lay in between. Germline values: CDR1 MNHEY, CDR2 SMNVEV (reference sequence). The CDR3 is 13 amino acids. This CDR3 is CASRGAGGTEAFF. The DNA of the CDR3 is TGTGCCAGCAGGGGTGCAGGCGGCACTGAAGCTTTCTTT.

V usage is TRBV21-1 and J usage is TRBJ2-7. TRBV21-1 is described as a pseudogene. The CDR3 has 16 amino acids. CDR3 amino acids: CASSGGWSTWIYEQYF. CDR3 sequence (DNA): TGTGCCAGCAGCGGGGGATGGAGTACTTGGATCTACGAGCAGTACTTC.

The V call is TRBV19, the J call TRBJ2-6, with D uncertain. The CDR3 totals 14 residues. Trimming removed 6 bases from V and 1 base from J, with 7 bases in between. CDR1 is LNHDA, CDR2 SQIVND, per germline (reference sequence). The CDR3 sequence: CASSPRSGANVLTF. DNA of the CDR3: TGTGCCAGTAGCCCCAGGTCTGGGGCCAACGTCCTGACTTTC.

V and J are TRBV6-5 and TRBJ2-1, with no clear D. The CDR3 length is 14 residues. Germline CDR1 and CDR2: MNHEY and SVGAGI. Trimming stripped 5 bases from V and 0 bases from J, with 8 bases between. The CDR3 region has the DNA TGTGCCAGCAGTGAGGAAGGCTCCTACAATGAGCAGTTCTTC. It is translated as CASSEEGSYNEQFF.

This chain joins TRBV7-9 and TRBJ1-2; 9 bases agree with TRBD1. V lost 5 bases, J lost 8 bases, and 12 bases stayed unmatched. The CDR3 is 15 residues long. The germline gives CDR1 SEHNR, CDR2 FQNEAQ (reference sequence). The CDR3 reads CASSRGQGESKGYTF. Written as DNA, the CDR3 is TGTGCCAGCAGCCGGGGACAGGGTGAATCTAAGGGCTACACCTTC.

The sample holds one count of this clone. This chain links TRBV4-1 with TRBJ2-5; 9 bases map to TRBD1. The CDR3 runs 14 residues. The V gene's germline CDR1 is MGHRA and CDR2 YSYEKL. The V gene end was trimmed by 3 bases and the J gene end by 4 bases; junction bases not matched to a gene: 3. The CDR3: CASSHNRGRETQYF. CDR3 nucleotide sequence: TGCGCCAGCAGCCACAACAGGGGGCGAGAGACCCAGTACTTC.

The rearrangement links TRBV27 to TRBJ2-1, with TRBD2 matching 14 bases. V shed 5 bases, J shed 7 bases, and the junction held 7 bases outside the gene matches. The CDR3 consists of 16 residues. Germline V gene lookup returns CDR1 MNHEY and CDR2 SMNVEV (reference sequence). CDR3 amino acids: CASSPLGTSGSNEQFF. CDR3 nucleotide sequence: TGTGCCAGCAGTCCCCTAGGGACTAGCGGGAGTAATGAGCAGTTCTTC.

V and J are TRBV9 and TRBJ1-1; a possible D gene is TRBD1 (6 bases). Germline CDR1 is SGDLS and CDR2 is YYNGEE. CDR3 length: 13 residues. Trimming pared 4 bases from V and 4 bases from J, leaving 11 bases between. The CDR3 region is CASSTTGFTEAFF. CDR3 coding DNA: TGTGCCAGCAGCACAACAGGGTTCACTGAAGCTTTCTTT.